A selection of T cell receptor beta chains follows, all from one sample in a study of cytomegalovirus exposure and HLA in healthy donors. Clones were read by immunoSEQ multiplex PCR, and TCRdb kept only the in-frame ones, dropping some. The top ten clones hold approximately 20% of a sample with 150,000 to 180,000 clones, around nine tenths of them seen once. Sequencing input: PBMCs. The receptor source for this set is a man aged 18 to 29 in good health and CMV-seropositive. Both conserved end residues are part of each CDR3.

17,TRBJ2-5,TRBV11-3,CASSFSPVRGRWETQYF
16,TRBJ2-1,TRBV27,CASAFRGLSSYNEQFF
14,TRBJ2-3,TRBV6-5,CASRRGTSGDTQYF
14,TRBJ2-7,TRBV2,CASSGLAGVWEQYF
15,TRBJ2-7,TRBV19,CASSISLRDTYEQYF
14,TRBJ2-5,TRBV5-4,CASSFRDRGKTQYF
17,TRBJ2-3,TRBV15,CATSWGQGANRADTQYF
16,TRBJ2-3,TRBV9,CASSAGTGEVTDTQYF
16,TRBJ1-2,TRBV7-2,CASSLALGTSQGGYTF
13,TRBJ1-2,TRBV5-1,CASSPEGVYGYTF
14,TRBJ2-5,TRBV7-2,CASARSGSRETQYF
15,TRBJ2-7,TRBV19,CASSPEGIKGYEQYF
16,TRBJ2-5,TRBV6-5,CASSFGLAGGQETQYF
15,TRBJ2-1,TRBV27,CASSFGLAGDFGQFF
13,TRBJ1-2,TRBV2,CASSERQSYGYTF
14,TRBJ1-2,TRBV7-9,CASTKQGPNYGYTF
16,TRBJ2-7,TRBV4-3,CASSQGLSGPAYEQYF
15,TRBJ2-1,TRBV7-2,CASSLTGGSYNEQFF
16,TRBJ2-3,TRBV13,CASSLGRGFSTDTQYF
18,TRBJ2-6,TRBV18,CASSRPLEAPYGANVLTF
16,TRBJ1-2,TRBV7-9,CASSLGVLSGDYGYTF
13,TRBJ2-1,TRBV9,CASNLGTAGTQFF
15,TRBJ1-1,TRBV4-3,CASSLVGTGNTEAFF
14,TRBJ2-5,TRBV29-1,CSLWDPGIQETQYF
14,TRBJ2-7,TRBV6-1,CASSQIDRSYEQYF
14,TRBJ2-7,TRBV6-5,CASSRQGGSYEQYF
13,TRBJ2-1,TRBV19,CASSALAVEEQFF
15,TRBJ2-7,TRBV5-1,CASSLSGGGAYEQYF
14,TRBJ2-1,TRBV19,CASSLPTPINEQFF
16,TRBJ2-3,TRBV10-3,CAIRTSGGGVTDTQYF
17,TRBJ2-6,TRBV27,CASSFLTGSSGANVLTF
19,TRBJ2-1,TRBV6-4,CASSDKGSGRSSSYNEQFF
14,TRBJ1-2,TRBV6-1,CASSGTALNYGYTF
16,TRBJ2-5,TRBV7-2,CASSPMDISIPGTQYF
15,TRBJ2-5,TRBV9,CASSVDSGPGETQYF